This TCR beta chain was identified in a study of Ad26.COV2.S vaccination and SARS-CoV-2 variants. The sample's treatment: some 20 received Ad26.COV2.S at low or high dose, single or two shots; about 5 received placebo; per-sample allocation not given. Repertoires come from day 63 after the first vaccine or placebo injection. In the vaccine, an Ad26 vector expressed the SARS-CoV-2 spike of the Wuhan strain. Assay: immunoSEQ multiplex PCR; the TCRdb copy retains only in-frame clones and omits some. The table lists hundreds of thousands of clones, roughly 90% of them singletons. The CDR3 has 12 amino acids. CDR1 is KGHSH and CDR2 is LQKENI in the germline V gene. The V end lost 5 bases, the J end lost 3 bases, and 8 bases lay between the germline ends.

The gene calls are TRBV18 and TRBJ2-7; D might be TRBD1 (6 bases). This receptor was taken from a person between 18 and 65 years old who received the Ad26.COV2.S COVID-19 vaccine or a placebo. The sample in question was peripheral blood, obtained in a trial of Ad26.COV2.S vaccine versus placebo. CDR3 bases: TGTGCCAGCTCAACGACAGGCTACGAGCAGTACTTC. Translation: CASSTTGYEQYF.